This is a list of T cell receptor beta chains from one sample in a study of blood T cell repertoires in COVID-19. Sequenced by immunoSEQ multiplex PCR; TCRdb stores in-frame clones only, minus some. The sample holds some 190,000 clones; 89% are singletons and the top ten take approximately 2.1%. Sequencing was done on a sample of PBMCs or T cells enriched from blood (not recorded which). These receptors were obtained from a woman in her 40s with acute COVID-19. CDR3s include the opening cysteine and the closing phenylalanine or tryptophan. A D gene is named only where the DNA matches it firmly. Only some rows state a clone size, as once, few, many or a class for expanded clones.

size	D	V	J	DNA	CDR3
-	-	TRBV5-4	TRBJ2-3	TGTGCCAGCAGTCGCTTTTTGGACAGATACACAGATACGCAGTATTTT	CASSRFLDRYTDTQYF
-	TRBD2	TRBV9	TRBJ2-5	TGTGCCAGCAGCGGCCCCTCCGGGACTAGCGGGGAGACCCAGTACTTC	CASSGPSGTSGETQYF
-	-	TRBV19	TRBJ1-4	TGTGCCAGCGAATCCAGGGAAGAGAAACTGTTTTTT	CASESREEKLFF
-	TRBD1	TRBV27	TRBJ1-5	TGTGCCAGCAGTCCTGGGACAGGGAGTAGAAGCAATCAGCCCCAGCATTTT	CASSPGTGSRSNQPQHF
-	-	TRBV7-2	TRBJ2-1	TGTGCCAGCAGCTTATTAGTGAATGAGCAGTTCTTC	CASSLLVNEQFF
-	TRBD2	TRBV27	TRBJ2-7	TGTGCCAGCAGCAGCGGGAGGGCCTTTTACGAGCAGTACTTC	CASSSGRAFYEQYF
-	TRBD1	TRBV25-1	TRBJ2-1	TGTGCCAGCAGTGAATCAAGACAGGGGGCTTTTAGTGAGCAGTTCTTC	CASSESRQGAFSEQFF
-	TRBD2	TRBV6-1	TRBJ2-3	TGTGCCAGCAGTGATCGGAGCGGGGGAAGAGATACGCAGTATTTT	CASSDRSGGRDTQYF
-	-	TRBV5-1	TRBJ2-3	TGCGCCAGCAGCGGCCAGCCTGGCGGGATGACAGATACGCAGTATTTT	CASSGQPGGMTDTQYF
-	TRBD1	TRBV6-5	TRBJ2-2	TGTGCCAGCAGTTACTCGCCCAGGGGGCAGGGCGGGGAGCTGTTTTTT	CASSYSPRGQGGELFF
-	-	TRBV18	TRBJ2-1	TGTGCCAGCTCACCAGGGAGGGCTAGGGGGGCCAATGAGCAGTTCTTC	CASSPGRARGANEQFF
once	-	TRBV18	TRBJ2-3	TGTGCCAGCTCACCTTCGCGGGGCGTAGGATATACGCAGTATTTT	CASSPSRGVGYTQYF
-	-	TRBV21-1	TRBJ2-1	TGTGCCAGCTCACGGACGGGACAGGGGGCTTACAATGAGCAGTTCTTC	CASSRTGQGAYNEQFF
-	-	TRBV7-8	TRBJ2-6	TGTGCCAGCAGCCCCTACTTGCCGGCTGGGGCCAACGTCCTGACTTTC	CASSPYLPAGANVLTF
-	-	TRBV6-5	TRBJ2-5	TGTGCCAGCAGTTACTCGCAGGGGAAGAATGGGAAGACCCAGTACTTC	CASSYSQGKNGKTQYF
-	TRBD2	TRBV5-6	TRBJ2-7	TGTGCCAGCAGCCCCAGCGGCGGGAGCTCCTACGAGCAGTACTTC	CASSPSGGSSYEQYF
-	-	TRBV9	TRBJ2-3	TGTGCCAGCAGCGTAGGTGGGAGTGGGACAGATACGCAGTATTTT	CASSVGGSGTDTQYF
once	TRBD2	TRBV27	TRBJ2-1	TGTGCCAGCAGACCAACGGGACTAGCGGGGGCTTATGAGCAGTTCTTC	CASRPTGLAGAYEQFF